The 8 T cell receptor beta chains in this list originate from one sample, sequenced in a study of T cells in Graves' hyperthyroidism and ophthalmopathy. Amplification targeted TCR beta CDR3 regions from RNA transcripts. HTBI primers were the set used in a first-round RT-PCR of the TCR CDR3. MiXCR, applied by TCRdb to the multiplex PCR reads, yields one record per CDR3 protein. Of around 300,000 distinct CDR3 sequences in the sample, roughly 15% were seen once. The sequenced sample consisted of blood. The receptors shown here come from a woman in her thirties or forties with Graves' ophthalmopathy.

This chain uses TRBV18 with TRBJ1-6, with D hard to call. CDR3 length: 16 residues. Germline V gene data show CDR1 as KGHSH and CDR2 as LQKENI. V was cut by 4 bases and J by 6 bases, with 16 bases left in between. The CDR3, as DNA: TGTGCCAGCTCACTCCTAGACGCGGGTCGTAATTCACCCCTCCACTTT. It encodes CASSLLDAGRNSPLHF. Using reference TRBV18 and TRBJ1-6 for the parts outside the CDR3, the full variable domain is NAGVMQNPRHLVRRRGQEARLRCSPMKGHSHVYWYRQLPEEGLKFMVYLQKENIIDESGMPKERFSAEFPKEGPSILRIQQVVRGDSAAYFCASSLLDAGRNSPLHFGNGTRLTVT.

This clonotype occurred many times. The CDR3 DNA reads TGTGCCAGCAGTTTTTCTGGAAACACCATATATTTT. This sequence encodes CASSFSGNTIYF. V gene TRBV12-3 or TRBV12-4 combines with J gene TRBJ1-3, with D unresolved. The CDR3 spans 12 residues. Trimming took off 3 bases at V and 1 base at J, with 1 base between the two ends.

There are many counts of this clonotype. The rearrangement uses TRBV7-9 and TRBJ2-2, with D uncertain. Germline V gives CDR1 SEHNR, CDR2 FQNEAQ (reference sequence). V lost 1 base and J 3 bases, leaving 6 bases between the germline ends. CDR3 length: 14 residues. The CDR3 reads CASSLVAHTGELFF. CDR3 nucleotides: TGTGCCAGCAGCTTAGTGGCCCACACCGGGGAGCTGTTTTTT.

The chain uses TRBV24-1 and TRBJ1-5, with D unresolved. The length of the CDR3 is 12 residues. Trimming left V 2 bases short and J 6 bases short, with 4 bases between. Looked up from germline, CDR1 is KGHDR and CDR2 is SFDVKD. CDR3 DNA: TGTGCCACCAGTGATTCGCTTCAGCCCCAGCATTTT. This gives the protein CATSDSLQPQHF.

In this sample, this clonotype turned up many times. The chain combines TRBV7-2 with TRBJ2-7; 11 bases agree with TRBD2. Germline V lookup: CDR1 SGHTA, CDR2 FQGNSA. CDR3 size: 16 residues. V was pared by 1 base and J by 5 bases, with 7 bases of the junction left unmatched. The CDR3 protein is CASSLGLAGTGDEQYF. The CDR3 DNA reads TGTGCCAGCAGCTTAGGACTAGCGGGGACGGGCGACGAGCAGTACTTC.

This clonotype came up many times. This sequence joins TRBV20-1 and TRBJ2-1, with 14 nucleotides matching TRBD2. The CDR3 sequence is 17 residues long. Per germline, CDR1 DFQATT and CDR2 SNEGSKA (reference sequence). With 2 bases clipped from V and 3 bases from J, the junction kept 6 bases outside the gene matches. In nucleotides, the CDR3 is TGCAGTGCTAGAAAATCGACTAGCGGGAGGGTCTACAATGAGCAGTTCTTC. Encoded protein: CSARKSTSGRVYNEQFF.

This clonotype was found many times. CDR3 loop: CSARRLAGNTDTQYF. The CDR3 DNA reads as TGCAGTGCTAGAAGACTAGCGGGGAACACAGATACGCAGTATTTT. This chain uses TRBV20-1 with TRBJ2-3, with 11 bases aligning to TRBD2. CDR1 is DFQATT and CDR2 is SNEGSKA in the germline V gene (reference sequence). This CDR3 is built from 15 residues. Germline trimming cut 2 bases from V and 2 bases from J; bases unmatched to any gene: 3.

This clonotype showed up many times. The CDR3 DNA is TGTGCCAGCAGAACGGCAGGTAGTTCGGCCGGGGAGCTGTTTTTT. Protein: CASRTAGSSAGELFF. This chain connects TRBV6-1 to TRBJ2-2, with D unclear. Germline loops: CDR1 MNHNS, CDR2 SASEGT. CDR3 length: 15 amino acids. V lost 6 bases, J lost 6 bases, and 17 bases lay in between.